The 14 T cell receptor beta chains below come from one sample, sequenced in a study of cytomegalovirus exposure and HLA in healthy donors. With 60 Vbeta and 13 Jbeta primers, the PCR was carried out. Produced via immunoSEQ multiplex PCR; TCRdb's table is partial and in-frame only. This sample carries roughly 96,000 clones, about four fifths of them seen once, and the ten largest clones take around 3.2%. Sample: PBMCs. The receptors shown here come from a female donor in good health and CMV-seropositive.

This clone has just one count. The V call is TRBV28, the J call TRBJ1-4, with TRBD1 matching 10 bases. With 5 bases clipped from V and 1 base from J, the junction kept 4 bases outside the gene matches. Germline loops: CDR1 MDHEN, CDR2 SYDVKM. There are 16 residues in the CDR3. CDR3 amino acids: CASSLGTGVTNEKLFF. The CDR3 nucleotides read TGTGCCAGCAGTCTCGGGACAGGGGTAACTAATGAAAAACTGTTTTTT.

J is TRBJ2-7 and V is TRBV7-2; 16 bases align to TRBD2. J was trimmed by 8 bases and V by 3 bases; bases with no gene match: 4. Germline values: CDR1 SGHTA, CDR2 FQGNSA. This CDR3 region has 15 residues. CDR3 protein: CASSFSGLAGGKQYF. As DNA, the CDR3 is TGTGCCAGCAGCTTCTCGGGACTAGCGGGGGGGAAGCAGTACTTC.

The chain has TRBV25-1 and TRBJ1-2, with D possibly TRBD1 on 6 matching bases. The CDR3 is 13 residues long. Per germline, CDR1 MGHDK and CDR2 SYGVNS. Trimming left V 4 bases short and J 8 bases short, with 14 bases between. This CDR3 reads CASSVRGGGGYTF. The DNA for the CDR3 is TGTGCCAGCAGTGTTCGGGGGGGCGGGGGCTACACCTTC.

The chain combines TRBV4-3 with TRBJ2-3; the D gene is possibly TRBD2 (5 bases). V lost 0 bases, J lost 2 bases, and 15 bases lay in between. This CDR3 is built from 17 residues. Germline CDR1 and CDR2: LGHNA and YSLEER. CDR3 in DNA: TGCGCCAGCAGCCAAGATGTCGCGGGCCTCAACACAGATACGCAGTATTTT. The encoded protein is CASSQDVAGLNTDTQYF.

The V gene is TRBV7-9, the J gene TRBJ2-7; 7 bases align to TRBD1. Germline V gives CDR1 SEHNR, CDR2 FQNEAQ (reference sequence). The junction had 20 bases not matched to a gene; V was cut back by 10 bases and J by 2 bases. The CDR3 totals 17 residues. The CDR3 loop is CATSTGTGTAYTYEQYF. DNA of the CDR3: TGTGCCACCTCGACCGGCACCGGGACAGCGTATACCTACGAGCAGTACTTC.

This chain connects TRBV1 to TRBJ1-5; TRBD1, the D gene given by the table, was not confirmed from the DNA. TRBV1 represents a pseudogene. The CDR3 consists of 19 residues. The CDR3 DNA is TGCACCAGCAGCTTTCGATACGGGACAGGGGGTTGGAGCAATCAGCCCCAGCATTTT. This sequence encodes CTSSFRYGTGGWSNQPQHF.

The chain carries TRBV25-1 and TRBJ2-1; 12 nucleotides line up with TRBD2. Losses at the gene ends were 6 bases for V and 8 bases for J; bases not matched to a gene: 5. Germline V lookup: CDR1 MGHDK, CDR2 SYGVNS. The CDR3 runs to 14 residues. The CDR3 DNA follows: TGTGCCAGCAGCAGGACTAGCGGGACGGATGAGCAGTTCTTC. Its protein product is CASSRTSGTDEQFF.

This clone was seen only a few times. This chain uses TRBV28 with TRBJ2-7; 8 nucleotides match TRBD2. The V gene's germline CDR1 is MDHEN and CDR2 SYDVKM. V was clipped by 6 bases and J by 2 bases; unmatched bases: 6. This CDR3 comprises 14 residues. The chain's CDR3 is CASSPAGLAYEQYF. In DNA form, the CDR3 reads TGTGCCAGCAGCCCCGCGGGACTAGCCTACGAGCAGTACTTC.

This chain uses TRBV5-1 with TRBJ2-3; no clear D gene. V shed 3 bases and J shed 8 bases, with 7 bases lying between them. CDR1 SGHRS and CDR2 YFSETQ come from the germline V gene. CDR3 length equals 11 residues. The CDR3 sequence is CASSSTGTQYF. The CDR3 bases are TGCGCCAGCAGCTCGACTGGTACGCAGTATTTT. Based on the CDR3 plus reference TRBV5-1 and TRBJ2-3, the full variable domain is KAGVTQTPRYLIKTRGQQVTLSCSPISGHRSVSWYQQTPGQGLQFLFEYFSETQRNKGNFPGRFSGRQFSNSRSEMNVSTLELGDSALYLCASSSTGTQYFGPGTRLTVL.

This clone appeared a few times. The CDR3, as DNA: TGTGCCTGGAGTGTAAGATCGGTGTCCGGGGCCAACGTCCTGACTTTC. It yields the protein CAWSVRSVSGANVLTF. The V and J genes are TRBV30 and TRBJ2-6; D gene uncertain. The V gene's germline CDR1 is GTSNPN and CDR2 SVGIG (reference sequence). V was clipped by 0 bases and J by 4 bases, with 13 bases between them. The CDR3 has 16 residues.

This chain links TRBV28 with TRBJ2-4; D is unclear. The CDR3 spans 13 residues. Germline-derived CDR1 and CDR2 are MDHEN and SYDVKM. Between the trimmed V and J ends, which lost 7 bases and 3 bases, there was a span of 10 bases. CDR3 DNA: TGTGCCAGCAATCCTCAACACAAAAACATTCAGTACTTC. Protein sequence: CASNPQHKNIQYF.

V gene TRBV7-9 combines with J gene TRBJ2-5; 8 bases match TRBD2. The CDR3 is 15 amino acids. J gave up 8 bases and V 6 bases, and 14 bases lay outside the gene matches. CDR1 SEHNR and CDR2 FQNEAQ come from the germline V gene (reference sequence). DNA of the CDR3: TGTGCCAGCAGTTCCGCCGGCGGGAGGCGTGAAACCCAGTACTTC. Its translation is CASSSAGGRRETQYF. Variable domain in full (rest from reference TRBV7-9 and TRBJ2-5): DTGVSQNPRHKITKRGQNVTFRCDPISEHNRLYWYRQTLGQGPEFLTYFQNEAQLEKSRLLSDRFSAERPKGSFSTLEIQRTEQGDSAMYLCASSSAGGRRETQYFGPGTRLLVL.

This chain connects TRBV11-2 to TRBJ1-2; the match to TRBD1 covers 9 bases. This CDR3 is 13 amino acids long. From germline, CDR1 is SGHAT and CDR2 FQNNGV. V gave up 3 bases and J gave up 8 bases; unmatched junction bases: 4. CDR3 DNA sequence: TGTGCCAGCAGCTTTATAACAGGGGGCGGCTACACCTTC. It encodes CASSFITGGGYTF. Full variable domain (missing parts from reference TRBV11-2 and TRBJ1-2): EAGVAQSPRYKIIEKRQSVAFWCNPISGHATLYWYQQILGQGPKLLIQFQNNGVVDDSQLPKDRFSAERLKGVDSTLKIQPAKLEDSAVYLCASSFITGGGYTFGSGTRLTVV.

The chain employs TRBV4-1 and TRBJ2-7; 9 bases map to TRBD1. Losses at the gene ends were 5 bases for V and 2 bases for J; bases not matched to a gene: 7. The CDR3 covers 15 residues. Germline values: CDR1 MGHRA, CDR2 YSYEKL. CDR3 sequence reads: CASSWETGGTYEQYF. In DNA form, the CDR3 reads TGCGCCAGCAGCTGGGAGACAGGGGGTACCTACGAGCAGTACTTC.